This TCR beta chain was identified during a study of OX40 agonist ivuxolimab in advanced cancers. The protocol was immunoSEQ multiplex PCR, while the TCRdb copy is restricted to in-frame clones and leaves out a portion. Found here are tens of thousands of clones, 90% of them singletons; the top ten hold nearly 25%. This CDR3 is 13 amino acids long. V was trimmed by 0 bases and J by 3 bases, leaving 3 bases between them. From germline, CDR1 is LGHNA and CDR2 YSLEER. This clone occurred a few times. V and J are TRBV4-3 and TRBJ2-1; no clear D. The receptor's source is an adult with an advanced solid tumor such as melanoma, head and neck, liver or kidney cancer. Source: CD4+ or CD8+ T cells sorted from blood, taken in a trial of the OX40 agonist ivuxolimab. The CDR3 loop is CASSQDFYNEQFF. As DNA, the CDR3 is TGCGCCAGCAGCCAAGACTTCTACAATGAGCAGTTCTTC.